The source of this TCR beta chain is a study of cytomegalovirus exposure and HLA in healthy donors. PCR involved 60 Vbeta and 13 Jbeta primers. Sequencing was performed with immunoSEQ multiplex PCR; in TCRdb, only in-frame clones are kept and a portion is missing. The table lists fewer than 200,000 clones, 75% to 90% of them singletons. Sequenced sample: PBMCs. This clonotype originated in a man in his thirties or forties in good health and CMV-seronegative.

The CDR3 spells CASSLGTSGPYEQYF. CDR3 in DNA: TGTGCCAGCAGTTTAGGGACTAGCGGACCATACGAGCAGTACTTC. The chain has TRBV28 and TRBJ2-7; 11 bases map to TRBD2. In germline, CDR1 is MDHEN, CDR2 SYDVKM. The length of the CDR3 is 15 residues. V was pared by 2 bases and J by 4 bases, with 4 bases of the junction left unmatched.